These T cell receptor beta chains were read from a single sample in a study of cytomegalovirus exposure and HLA in healthy donors. Method: immunoSEQ multiplex PCR; TCRdb's copy keeps in-frame clones and lacks some. The sample has approximately 190,000 clones, roughly four fifths seen once. Material: PBMCs. Source of these receptors: a woman between 18 and 30 years old in good health and CMV-seronegative. Each CDR3 is given with its conserved first and last residue. The D gene is left open where the match is weak. The size of a clone is reported for some rows only, either as once, few or many, or as a class for expanded clones.

TRBJ1-3 | TRBV6-5 | TRBD1 | NA | 15 | TGTGCCAGCAGTCGACAGGGGGCGCGAGGAAACACCATATATTTT | CASSRQGARGNTIYF
TRBJ2-1 | TRBV7-9 | NA | once | 15 | TGTGCCAGCACCGACCAAAATCGGGGGGCCGATGAGCAGTTCTTC | CASTDQNRGADEQFF
TRBJ2-3 | TRBV4-2 | TRBD1 | NA | 17 | TGTGCCAGCAGCCAAGCCTTTGGCGGACAGGCCACAGATACGCAGTATTTT | CASSQAFGGQATDTQYF
TRBJ1-3 | TRBV25-1 | NA | few | 13 | TGTGCCAGCAGTGAGCCAGGAGGAAACACCATATATTTT | CASSEPGGNTIYF
TRBJ1-3 | TRBV15 | NA | NA | 15 | TGTGCCACCAGCAGAGATCAGGGTCTGAGAAACACCATATATTTT | CATSRDQGLRNTIYF
TRBJ2-1 | TRBV6-1 | TRBD1 | NA | 15 | TGTGCCAGCAGTGAAGAGGACAGGGGGTGGAATGAGCAGTTCTTC | CASSEEDRGWNEQFF
TRBJ1-1 | TRBV6-6 | NA | once | 15 | TGTGCCCGTACAGCGGGCCGCGGGATGAACACTGAAGCTTTCTTT | CARTAGRGMNTEAFF
TRBJ1-1 | TRBV6-5 | TRBD1 | few | 12 | TGTGCCAGCAGACTTCAGACAGGGACGGCTTTCTTT | CASRLQTGTAFF
TRBJ2-5 | TRBV5-1 | TRBD2 | NA | 16 | TGCGCCAGCAGGGCTCCTTTGCGGGGGGGAGAAGAGACCCAGTACTTC | CASRAPLRGGEETQYF
TRBJ2-5 | TRBV5-4 | TRBD1 | NA | 15 | TGTGCCAGCAGCTTGCAGGGGGCCGTCCAAGAGACCCAGTACTTC | CASSLQGAVQETQYF